Listed below are T cell receptor beta chains from one sample, sequenced in a study of T cell responses to AZD1222 COVID-19 vaccine. Here immunoSEQ multiplex PCR was the method, and the copy in TCRdb shows in-frame clones only, minus some. The sample lists roughly 120,000 clones, about 88% occurring once. The sample was peripheral blood, taken 28 days after the second AZD1222 dose. The source is an adult who received the AZD1222 COVID-19 vaccine. The CDR3 runs from the conserved cysteine through the conserved F or W. A D gene is named only where the DNA matches it firmly.

TRBV4-2	TRBD2	TRBJ2-3	CASSQDRASGGQRTDTQYF
TRBV7-2	-	TRBJ1-4	CASSSLASGPLFF
TRBV4-1	-	TRBJ1-5	CASSQATGPNQPQHF
TRBV3-1/TRBV3-2	-	TRBJ1-1	CASSQTIVGEAFF
TRBV19	-	TRBJ2-7	CASSPNRGGVPYEQYF
TRBV5-1	-	TRBJ1-4	CASSLDSGTNEKLFF
TRBV4-3	-	TRBJ2-5	CASSQDYGETQYF
TRBV19	-	TRBJ2-3	CASSRDRTDTQYF
TRBV11-3	-	TRBJ1-1	CASSLEAQGGTEAFF
TRBV7-2	-	TRBJ1-1	CASSPRAGWEAFF
TRBV4-3	-	TRBJ2-7	CASSQVARDNSYEQYF
TRBV6-5	-	TRBJ2-3	CASGAMASRPQYF
TRBV18	-	TRBJ2-7	CASSPGQSYEQYF
TRBV11-2	-	TRBJ1-4	CASSLGQGPLFF
TRBV6-5	TRBD1	TRBJ1-4	CASRRQGLYEKLFF
TRBV30	-	TRBJ1-2	CAWSTTAANYGYTF
TRBV19	TRBD2	TRBJ2-2	CASSIYSGGASSGELFF
TRBV5-1	-	TRBJ1-2	CASSPQGRTGYYGYTF
TRBV30	-	TRBJ1-2	CAWSADSSYGYTF
TRBV5-5	-	TRBJ2-7	CASSQNYEQYF
TRBV28	-	TRBJ1-1	CASSAGSMNTEAFF
TRBV21-1	-	TRBJ2-7	CASSPTRGRDSTYEQYF
TRBV7-9	-	TRBJ1-5	CASSLEGSQPQHF
TRBV6-6	TRBD2	TRBJ2-3	CASSHKGLARDTQYF
TRBV4-1	TRBD1	TRBJ1-3	CASSMIDRVTTSDTIYF
TRBV5-1	TRBD1	TRBJ2-5	CASSLDSGTGETQYF
TRBV6-6	-	TRBJ1-3	CASTRQVSGNTIYF
TRBV5-4	-	TRBJ2-5	CASSYSLRLPETQYF
TRBV6-1	-	TRBJ1-5	CASSEEGGAPQHF
TRBV6-1	TRBD1	TRBJ1-1	CASSETGTGRTEAFF
TRBV11-2	-	TRBJ1-6	CASSLALGTGNSPLHF
TRBV5-1	TRBD1	TRBJ1-4	CASSSIPGQGGGDEKLFF